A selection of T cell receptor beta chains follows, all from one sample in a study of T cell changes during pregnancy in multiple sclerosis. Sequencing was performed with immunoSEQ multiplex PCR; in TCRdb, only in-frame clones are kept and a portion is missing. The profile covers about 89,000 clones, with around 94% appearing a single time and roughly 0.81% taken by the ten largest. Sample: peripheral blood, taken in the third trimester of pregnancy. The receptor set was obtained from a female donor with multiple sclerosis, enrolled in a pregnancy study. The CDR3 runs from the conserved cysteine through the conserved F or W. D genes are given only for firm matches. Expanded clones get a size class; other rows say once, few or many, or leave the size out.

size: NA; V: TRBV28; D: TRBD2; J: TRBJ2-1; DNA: TGTGCCAGCAGTCCCGGGACTAGCCGGAGGAGGGCCTACAATGAGCAGTTCTTC; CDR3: CASSPGTSRRRAYNEQFF
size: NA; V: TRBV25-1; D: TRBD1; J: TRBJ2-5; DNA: TGTGCCAGCAGTGAGGACAGGGTCGGGACCCAGTACTTC; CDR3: CASSEDRVGTQYF
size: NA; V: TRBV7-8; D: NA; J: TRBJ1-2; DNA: TGTGCCAGCAGCTTAGAAAGCGCTGGCTATGGCTACACCTTC; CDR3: CASSLESAGYGYTF
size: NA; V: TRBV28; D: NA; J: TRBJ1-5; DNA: TGTGCCAGCAGTACAGGTCCCCAGCCCCAGCATTTT; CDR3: CASSTGPQPQHF
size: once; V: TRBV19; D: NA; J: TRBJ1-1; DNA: TGTGCCAGTAGTATCTTGGCGAACACTGAAGCTTTCTTT; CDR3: CASSILANTEAFF
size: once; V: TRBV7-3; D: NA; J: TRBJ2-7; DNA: TGTGCCAGCAGCGGACGGGGGATGCAGTACTTC; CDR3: CASSGRGMQYF
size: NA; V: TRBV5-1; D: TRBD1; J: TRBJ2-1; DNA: TGCGCCAGCAGCTTGTACAGGGGATCCTACAATGAGCAGTTCTTC; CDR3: CASSLYRGSYNEQFF
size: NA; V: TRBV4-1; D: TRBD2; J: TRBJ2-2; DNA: TGCGCCAGCAGCCAGAGCATAGCGGGGCTAAACACCGGGGAGCTGTTTTTT; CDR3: CASSQSIAGLNTGELFF
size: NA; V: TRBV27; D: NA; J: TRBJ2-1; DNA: TGTGCCAGCAGTCTCTCCCACGACAGGGAGGCCTACAATGAGCAGTTCTTC; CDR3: CASSLSHDREAYNEQFF
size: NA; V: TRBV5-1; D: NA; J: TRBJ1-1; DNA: TGCGCCAGCAGCTTGGGCAGGGGCCCCACTGAAGCTTTCTTT; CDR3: CASSLGRGPTEAFF
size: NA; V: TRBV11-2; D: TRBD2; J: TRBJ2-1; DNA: TGTGCCAGCAGCTTGGGCCCGACTAGCGGGAGCGGTGAGCAGTTCTTC; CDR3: CASSLGPTSGSGEQFF
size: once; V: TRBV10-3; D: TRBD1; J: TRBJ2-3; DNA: TGTGCCACCGGGACAGCGGATACGCAGTATTTT; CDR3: CATGTADTQYF
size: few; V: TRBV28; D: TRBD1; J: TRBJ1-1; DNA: TGTGCCACCGGGGGACAGTTGAGCACTGAAGCTTTCTTT; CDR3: CATGGQLSTEAFF
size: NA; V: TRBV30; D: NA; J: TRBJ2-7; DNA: TGTGCCTGGAGTGTACTCTTCCAGCAGTACTTC; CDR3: CAWSVLFQQYF
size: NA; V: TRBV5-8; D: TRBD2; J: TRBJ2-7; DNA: TGTGCCAGCAGCGCGGGACTAGCGCCCTCCTACGAGCAGTACTTC; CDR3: CASSAGLAPSYEQYF
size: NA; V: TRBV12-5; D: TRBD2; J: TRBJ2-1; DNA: TGTGCTAGTGGTTTGGCTATGACTAGCGGGAGCTATGAGCAGTTCTTC; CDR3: CASGLAMTSGSYEQFF
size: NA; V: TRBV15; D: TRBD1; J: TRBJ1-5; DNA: TGTGCCACCAGCAGAGATCCCAGGGGGGGCAATCAGCCCCAGCATTTT; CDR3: CATSRDPRGGNQPQHF
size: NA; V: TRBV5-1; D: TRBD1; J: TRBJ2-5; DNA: TGCGCCAGCAGCTTGGGGACAGGGGGAATTCGAGAGACCCAGTACTTC; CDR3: CASSLGTGGIRETQYF
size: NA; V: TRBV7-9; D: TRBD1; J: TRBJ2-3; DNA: TGTGCCAGCAGCACCGGGACAGGGGCCGATACGCAGTATTTT; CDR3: CASSTGTGADTQYF
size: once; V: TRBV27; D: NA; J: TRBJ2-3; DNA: TGTGCCAGCAGTTTATACCAGGGTGCACAGGTTACAGATACGCAGTATTTT; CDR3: CASSLYQGAQVTDTQYF
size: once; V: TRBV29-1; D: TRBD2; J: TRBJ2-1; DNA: TGCAGCGTTTTTCCGGGACTAGCGGACCCTAACTCCTACAATGAGCAGTTCTTC; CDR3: CSVFPGLADPNSYNEQFF
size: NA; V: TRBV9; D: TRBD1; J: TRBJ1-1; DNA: TGTGCCAGCAGCCGACAGGGGGCGAACACTGAAGCTTTCTTT; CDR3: CASSRQGANTEAFF
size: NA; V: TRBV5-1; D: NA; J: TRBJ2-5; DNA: TGCGCCAGCAGCGGAGGAGGGGCGGAAGAAGAGACCCAGTACTTC; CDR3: CASSGGGAEEETQYF
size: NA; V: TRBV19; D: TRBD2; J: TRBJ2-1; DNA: TGTGCCAGTAGTACTAGCGGGAGCTCCTACAATGAGCAGTTCTTC; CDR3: CASSTSGSSYNEQFF
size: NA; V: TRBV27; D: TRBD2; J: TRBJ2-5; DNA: TGTGCCAGCAGTTCACTAGCGGGTGGGGAAGAGACCCAGTACTTC; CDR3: CASSSLAGGEETQYF
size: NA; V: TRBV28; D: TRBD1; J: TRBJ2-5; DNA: TGTGCCACCGAGACAGGGGGAATAGAGACCCAGTACTTC; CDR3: CATETGGIETQYF
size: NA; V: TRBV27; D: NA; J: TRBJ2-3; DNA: TGTGCCAGCAGACGACGGGAGACGGTAACAGATACGCAGTATTTT; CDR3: CASRRRETVTDTQYF
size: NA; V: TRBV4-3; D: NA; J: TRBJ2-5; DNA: TGCGCCAGCAGCCAAGAGGCGGGGAGGTCCCAGTACTTC; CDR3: CASSQEAGRSQYF
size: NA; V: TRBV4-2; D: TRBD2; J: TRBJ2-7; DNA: TGTGCCAGCAGCCGCCTGACTAGCGGGAGGGCCCCCTACGAGCAGTACTTC; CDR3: CASSRLTSGRAPYEQYF
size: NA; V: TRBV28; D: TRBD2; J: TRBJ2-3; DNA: TGTGCCAGCAGTCCGGGCGGGGGTGGCACAGATACGCAGTATTTT; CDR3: CASSPGGGGTDTQYF
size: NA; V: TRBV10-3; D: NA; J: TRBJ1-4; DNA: TGTGCCATCATTGGATCCTCCGCACAGAGTGAAAAACTGTTTTTT; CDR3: CAIIGSSAQSEKLFF
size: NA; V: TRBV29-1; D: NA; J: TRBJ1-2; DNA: TGCAGCGTTGGGACCGGGACAAACTATGGCTACACCTTC; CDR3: CSVGTGTNYGYTF
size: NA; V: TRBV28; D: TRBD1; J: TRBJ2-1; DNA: TGTGCCAGCAGTTCCCGACAGGGGAACAATGAGCAGTTCTTC; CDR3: CASSSRQGNNEQFF
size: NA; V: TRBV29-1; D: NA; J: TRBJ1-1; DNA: TGCAGCATTGACATGAACACTGAAGCTTTCTTT; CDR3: CSIDMNTEAFF
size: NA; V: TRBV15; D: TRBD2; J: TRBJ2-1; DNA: TGTGCCACCAGCCTGACTAGCGGGACTTACAATGAGCAGTTCTTC; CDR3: CATSLTSGTYNEQFF
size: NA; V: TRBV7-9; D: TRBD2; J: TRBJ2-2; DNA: TGTGCCAGCGCCAGCGGGGCGAACACCGGGGAGCTGTTTTTT; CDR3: CASASGANTGELFF
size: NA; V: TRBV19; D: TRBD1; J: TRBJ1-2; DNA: TGTGCCAGTACCCTAACGACAGGGTACTATGGCTACACCTTC; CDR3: CASTLTTGYYGYTF
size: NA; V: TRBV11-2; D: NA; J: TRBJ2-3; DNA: TGTGCCAGCAGCTCTACTCCAGGGTCTAGCACAGATACGCAGTATTTT; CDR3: CASSSTPGSSTDTQYF
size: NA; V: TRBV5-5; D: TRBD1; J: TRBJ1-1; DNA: TGTGCCAGCAGCTTGGCCAGGGGGATTGAAGCTTTCTTT; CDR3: CASSLARGIEAFF
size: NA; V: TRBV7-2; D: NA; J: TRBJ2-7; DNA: TGTGCCAGCAGCTTAAGTGCGGTCCAGCCCCAGCAGTACTTC; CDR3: CASSLSAVQPQQYF
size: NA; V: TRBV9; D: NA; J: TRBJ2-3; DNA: TGTGCCAGCTCGCCATATCTAGCTTTCGGGACAGATACGCAGTATTTT; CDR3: CASSPYLAFGTDTQYF
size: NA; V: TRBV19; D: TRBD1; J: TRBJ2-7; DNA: TGTGCCAGTAGTATCGGGACAGGGGGCGGGTACGAGCAGTACTTC; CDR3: CASSIGTGGGYEQYF